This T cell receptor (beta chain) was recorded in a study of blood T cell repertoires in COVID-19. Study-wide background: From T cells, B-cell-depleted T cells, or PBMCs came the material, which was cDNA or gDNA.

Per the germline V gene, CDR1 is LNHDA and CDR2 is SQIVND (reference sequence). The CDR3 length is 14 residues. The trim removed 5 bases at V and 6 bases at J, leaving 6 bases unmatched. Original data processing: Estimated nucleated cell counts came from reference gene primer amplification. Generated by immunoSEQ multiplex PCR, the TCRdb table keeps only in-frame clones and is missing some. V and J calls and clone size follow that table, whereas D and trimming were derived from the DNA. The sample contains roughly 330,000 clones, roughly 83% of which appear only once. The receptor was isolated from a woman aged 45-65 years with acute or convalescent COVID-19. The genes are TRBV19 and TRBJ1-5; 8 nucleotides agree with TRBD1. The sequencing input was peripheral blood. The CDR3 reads CASSRQGKGQPQHF. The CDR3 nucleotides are TGTGCCAGTAGTCGACAGGGGAAGGGTCAGCCCCAGCATTTT.